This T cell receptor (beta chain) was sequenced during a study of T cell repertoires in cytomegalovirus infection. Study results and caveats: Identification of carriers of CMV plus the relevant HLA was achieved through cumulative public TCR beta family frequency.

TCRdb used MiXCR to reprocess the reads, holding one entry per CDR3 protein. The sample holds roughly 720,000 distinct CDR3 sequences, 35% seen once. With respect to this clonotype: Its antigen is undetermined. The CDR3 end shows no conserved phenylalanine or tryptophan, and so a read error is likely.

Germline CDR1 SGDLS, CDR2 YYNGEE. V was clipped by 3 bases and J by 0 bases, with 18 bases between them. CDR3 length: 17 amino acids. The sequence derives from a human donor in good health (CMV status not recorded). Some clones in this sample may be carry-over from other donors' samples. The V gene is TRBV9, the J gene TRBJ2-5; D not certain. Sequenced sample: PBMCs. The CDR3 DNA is TGTGCCAGCAGCGCTTACCCCGCGCATGCGTACCAAGAGACCCAGTACTTA. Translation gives CASSAYPAHAYQETQYL.